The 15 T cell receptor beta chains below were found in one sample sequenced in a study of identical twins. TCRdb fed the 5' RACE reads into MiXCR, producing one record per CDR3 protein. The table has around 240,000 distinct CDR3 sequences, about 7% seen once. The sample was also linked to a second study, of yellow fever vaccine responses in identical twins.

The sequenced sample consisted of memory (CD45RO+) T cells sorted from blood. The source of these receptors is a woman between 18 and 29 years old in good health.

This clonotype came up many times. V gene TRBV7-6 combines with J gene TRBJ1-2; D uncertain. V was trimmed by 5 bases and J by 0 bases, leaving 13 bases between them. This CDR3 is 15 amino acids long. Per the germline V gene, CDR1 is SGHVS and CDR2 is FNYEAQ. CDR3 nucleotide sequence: TGTGCCAGCAGCCCAGGAGGCTCCGCTAACTATGGCTACACCTTC. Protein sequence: CASSPGGSANYGYTF.

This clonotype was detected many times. The CDR3 coding sequence is TGTGCCATCAGTGACAGGGGGCAGAACACTGAAGCTTTCTTT. Its translation is CAISDRGQNTEAFF. This sequence joins TRBV10-3 and TRBJ1-1; 8 nucleotides match TRBD1. The CDR3 covers 14 residues. CDR1 is ENHRY and CDR2 is SYGVKD in the germline V gene. V shed 3 bases, J shed 1 base, and the junction held 1 base outside the gene matches.

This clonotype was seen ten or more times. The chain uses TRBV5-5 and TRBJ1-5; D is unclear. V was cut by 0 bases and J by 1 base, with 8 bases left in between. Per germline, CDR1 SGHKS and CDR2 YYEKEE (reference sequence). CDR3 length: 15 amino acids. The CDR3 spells CASSLAYGSNQPQHF. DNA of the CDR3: TGTGCCAGCAGCTTGGCATACGGGAGCAATCAGCCCCAGCATTTT.

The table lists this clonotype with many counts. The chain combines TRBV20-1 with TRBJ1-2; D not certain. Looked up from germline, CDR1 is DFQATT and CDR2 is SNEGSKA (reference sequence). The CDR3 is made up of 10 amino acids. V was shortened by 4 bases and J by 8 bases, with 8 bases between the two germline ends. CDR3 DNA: TGCAGTGCTAAAAGGGAGGGCTACACCTTC. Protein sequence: CSAKREGYTF.

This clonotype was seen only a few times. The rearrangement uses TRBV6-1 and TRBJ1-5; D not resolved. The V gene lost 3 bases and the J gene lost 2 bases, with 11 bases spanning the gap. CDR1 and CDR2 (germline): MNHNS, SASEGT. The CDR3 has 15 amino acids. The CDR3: CASSDWEVGNQPQHF. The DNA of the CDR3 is TGTGCCAGCAGTGATTGGGAGGTAGGCAATCAGCCCCAGCATTTT.

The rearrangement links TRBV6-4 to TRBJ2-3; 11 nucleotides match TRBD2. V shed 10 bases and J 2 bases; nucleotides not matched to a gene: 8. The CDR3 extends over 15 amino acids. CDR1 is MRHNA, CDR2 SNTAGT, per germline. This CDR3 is CATRRLAGPTDTQYF. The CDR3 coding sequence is TGTGCCACCAGACGACTAGCGGGGCCCACAGATACGCAGTATTTT.

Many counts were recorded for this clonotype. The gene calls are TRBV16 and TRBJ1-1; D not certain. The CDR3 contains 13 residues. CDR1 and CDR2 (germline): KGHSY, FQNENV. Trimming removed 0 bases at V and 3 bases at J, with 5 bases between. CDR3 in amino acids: CASSQSEYTEAFF. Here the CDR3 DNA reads TGTGCCAGCAGCCAATCAGAGTACACTGAAGCTTTCTTT.

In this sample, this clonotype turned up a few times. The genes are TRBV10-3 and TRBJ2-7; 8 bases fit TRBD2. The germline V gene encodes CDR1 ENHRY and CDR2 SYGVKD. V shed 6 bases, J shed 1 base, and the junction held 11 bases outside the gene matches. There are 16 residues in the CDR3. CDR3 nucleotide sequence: TGTGCCATCAGCCCGGGGGGGGGAAGGAGTTCCTACGAGCAGTACGTC. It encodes CAISPGGGRSSYEQYV.

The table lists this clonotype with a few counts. CDR3 coding DNA: TGCAGTGCTACCGGGGGGATGAACACTGAAGCTTTCTTT. It specifies CSATGGMNTEAFF. This sequence joins TRBV20-1 and TRBJ1-1, with D perhaps TRBD1 (5 bases). The CDR3 extends over 13 amino acids. Germline V gene data show CDR1 as DFQATT and CDR2 as SNEGSKA (reference sequence). With 4 bases removed from V and 0 bases from J, the gap between germline ends came to 9 bases.

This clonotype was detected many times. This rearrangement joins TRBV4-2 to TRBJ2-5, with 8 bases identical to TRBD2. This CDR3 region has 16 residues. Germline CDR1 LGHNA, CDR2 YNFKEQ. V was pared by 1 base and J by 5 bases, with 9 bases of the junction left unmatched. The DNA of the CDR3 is TGTGCCAGCAGCCAAGTGGGTCTAGCGGGCAAGGAGACCCAGTACTTC. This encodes CASSQVGLAGKETQYF.

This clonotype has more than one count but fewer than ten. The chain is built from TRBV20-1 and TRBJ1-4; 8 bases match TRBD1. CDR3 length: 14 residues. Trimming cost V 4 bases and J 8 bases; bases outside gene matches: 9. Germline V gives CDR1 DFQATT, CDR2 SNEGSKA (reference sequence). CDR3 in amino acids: CSAIKTGGGEKLFF. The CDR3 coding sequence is TGCAGTGCTATAAAAACAGGGGGTGGCGAAAAACTGTTTTTT.

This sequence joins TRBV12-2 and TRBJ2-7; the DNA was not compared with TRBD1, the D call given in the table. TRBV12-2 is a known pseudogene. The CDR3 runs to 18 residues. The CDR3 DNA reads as TGTGCAAGTCGCTCGCACCCCCGGTGGCCAGGGATATCCTACGAGCAGTACGTC. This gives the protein CASRSHPRWPGISYEQYV.

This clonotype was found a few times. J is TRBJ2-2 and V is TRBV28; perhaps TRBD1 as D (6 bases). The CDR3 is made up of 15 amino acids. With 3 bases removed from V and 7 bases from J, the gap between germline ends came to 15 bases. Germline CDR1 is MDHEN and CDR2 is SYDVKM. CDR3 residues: CASSLNRAYGGELFF. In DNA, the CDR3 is TGTGCCAGCAGTTTGAACAGGGCGTATGGCGGGGAGCTGTTTTTT.

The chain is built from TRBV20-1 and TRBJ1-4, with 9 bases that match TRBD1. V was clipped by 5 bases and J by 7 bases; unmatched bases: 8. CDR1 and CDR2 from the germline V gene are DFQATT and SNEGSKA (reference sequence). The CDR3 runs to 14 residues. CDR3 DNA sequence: TGCAGTGCTTCTCCGGGACAGGGAGGTGAAAAACTGTTTTTT. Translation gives CSASPGQGGEKLFF.

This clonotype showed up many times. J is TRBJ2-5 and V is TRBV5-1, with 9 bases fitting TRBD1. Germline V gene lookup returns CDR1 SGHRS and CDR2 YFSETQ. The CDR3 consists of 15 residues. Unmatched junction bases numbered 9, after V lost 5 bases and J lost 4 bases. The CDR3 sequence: CASRWDRVMRETQYF. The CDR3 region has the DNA TGCGCCAGCAGGTGGGACAGGGTTATGAGAGAGACCCAGTACTTC.